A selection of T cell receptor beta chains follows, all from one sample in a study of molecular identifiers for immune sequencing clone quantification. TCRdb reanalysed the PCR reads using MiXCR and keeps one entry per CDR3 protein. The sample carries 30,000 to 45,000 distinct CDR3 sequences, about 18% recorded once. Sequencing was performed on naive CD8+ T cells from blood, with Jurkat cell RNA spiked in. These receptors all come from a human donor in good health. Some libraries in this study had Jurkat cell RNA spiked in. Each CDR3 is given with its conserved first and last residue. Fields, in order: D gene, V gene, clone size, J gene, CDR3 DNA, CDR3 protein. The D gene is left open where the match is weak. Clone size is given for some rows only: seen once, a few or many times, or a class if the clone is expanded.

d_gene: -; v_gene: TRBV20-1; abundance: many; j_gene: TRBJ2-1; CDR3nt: TGCAGTGCTACCCGGAGGAATAGTAATGAGCAGTTCTTC; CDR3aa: CSATRRNSNEQFF
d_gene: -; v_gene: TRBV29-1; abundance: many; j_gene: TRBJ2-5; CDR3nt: TGCAGCGTTGATTGGGGGATCCCGAGGACCCAGTACTTC; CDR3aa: CSVDWGIPRTQYF
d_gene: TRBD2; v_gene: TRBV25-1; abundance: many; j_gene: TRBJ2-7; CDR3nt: TGTGCCAGCAGTGCCGCCAGCGGGACCTACGAGCAGTACTTC; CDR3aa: CASSAASGTYEQYF
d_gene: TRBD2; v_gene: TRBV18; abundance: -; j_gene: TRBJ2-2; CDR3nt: TGTGCCAGCTCACCACCCCCAGCGGGGTTGACCGGGGAGCTGTTTTTT; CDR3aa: CASSPPPAGLTGELFF
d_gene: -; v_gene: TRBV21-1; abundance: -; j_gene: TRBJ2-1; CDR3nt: TGTGCCAGCAGCAGGGGCGAGCAGTTCTTC; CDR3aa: CASSRGEQFF
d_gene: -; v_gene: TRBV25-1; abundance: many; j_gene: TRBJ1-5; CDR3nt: TGTGCCAGCAGTGCGGGGGGATATCAGCCCCAGCATTTT; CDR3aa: CASSAGGYQPQHF
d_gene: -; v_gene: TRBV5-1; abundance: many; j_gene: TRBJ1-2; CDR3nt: TGCGCCAGCAGCATCATGACCGGCGGAGATGGCTACACCTTC; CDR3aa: CASSIMTGGDGYTF
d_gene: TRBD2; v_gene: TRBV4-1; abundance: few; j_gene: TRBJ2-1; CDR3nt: TGCGCCAGCAGCCAAGCCCGGACTAGCGGGGGCAATGAGCAGTTCTTC; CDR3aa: CASSQARTSGGNEQFF
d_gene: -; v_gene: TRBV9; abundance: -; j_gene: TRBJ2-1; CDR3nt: TGTGCCAGCAGCGTAGGTGCCGGGAGTCGGGAGCAGTTCTTC; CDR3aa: CASSVGAGSREQFF
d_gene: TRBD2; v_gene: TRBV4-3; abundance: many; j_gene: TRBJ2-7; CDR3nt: TGCGCCAGCAGCCCGGGGGGTGCGGTGCAGTACTTC; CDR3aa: CASSPGGAVQYF
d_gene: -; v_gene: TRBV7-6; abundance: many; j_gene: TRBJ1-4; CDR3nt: TGTGCCAGCAGCTTACCAGCAGGGAGGAGCGATGAAAAACTGTTTTTT; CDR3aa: CASSLPAGRSDEKLFF
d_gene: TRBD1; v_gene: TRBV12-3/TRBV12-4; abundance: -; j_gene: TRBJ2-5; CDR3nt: TGTGCCAGCAGTGCAGACGGGACAGACAAAGAGACCCAGTACTTC; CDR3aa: CASSADGTDKETQYF
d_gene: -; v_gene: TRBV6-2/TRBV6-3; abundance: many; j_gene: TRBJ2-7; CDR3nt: TGTGCCAGCACGGACTACTCCCTCACCTACGAGCAGTACTTC; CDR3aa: CASTDYSLTYEQYF
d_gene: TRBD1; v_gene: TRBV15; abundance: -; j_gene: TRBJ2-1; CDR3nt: TGTGCCACCAGCAGAGGATTACAGGGGAGATACAATGAGCAGTTCTTC; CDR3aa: CATSRGLQGRYNEQFF
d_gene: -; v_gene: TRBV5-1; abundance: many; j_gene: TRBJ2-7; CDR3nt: TGCGCCAGCAGCTTGACAGGGAACTACGAGCAGTACTTC; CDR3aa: CASSLTGNYEQYF
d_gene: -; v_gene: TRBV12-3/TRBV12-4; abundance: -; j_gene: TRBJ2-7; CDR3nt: TGTGCCAGCAGTTTCAGGGGACACGAGCAGTACTTC; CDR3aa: CASSFRGHEQYF
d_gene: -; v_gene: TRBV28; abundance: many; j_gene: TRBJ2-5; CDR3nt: TGTGCCAGCAGTTTAATATCGGAGACCCAGTACTTC; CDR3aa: CASSLISETQYF
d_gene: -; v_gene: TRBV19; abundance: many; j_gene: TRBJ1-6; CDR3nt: TGTGCCAGTAGTATTGGGAACTCACCCCTCCACTTT; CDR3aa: CASSIGNSPLHF
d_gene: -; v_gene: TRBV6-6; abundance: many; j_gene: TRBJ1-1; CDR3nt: TGTGCCAGCAGTTACGGGGACACTGAAGCTTTCTTT; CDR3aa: CASSYGDTEAFF
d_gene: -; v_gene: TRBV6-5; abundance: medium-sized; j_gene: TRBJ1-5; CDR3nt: TGTGCCAGCAGTTACTCACCGAGTCAGCCCCAGCATTTT; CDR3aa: CASSYSPSQPQHF
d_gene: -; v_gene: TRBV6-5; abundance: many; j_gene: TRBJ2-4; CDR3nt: TGTGCCAGCAGTTACTCGCCCCTGCCACCTCGGAACATTCAGTACTTC; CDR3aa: CASSYSPLPPRNIQYF
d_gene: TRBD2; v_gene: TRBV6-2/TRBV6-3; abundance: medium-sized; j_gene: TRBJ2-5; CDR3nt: TGTGCCAGCAGTTACGTTGCGGGAGCGGGGGAGACCCAGTACTTC; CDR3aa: CASSYVAGAGETQYF
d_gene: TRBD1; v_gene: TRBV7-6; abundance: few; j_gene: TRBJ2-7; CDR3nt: TGTGCCAGCAGCGAAGGACAGGGTGTGAAGTACGAGCAGTACTTC; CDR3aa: CASSEGQGVKYEQYF
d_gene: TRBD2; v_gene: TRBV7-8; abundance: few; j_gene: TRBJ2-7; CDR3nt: TGTGCCAGCAGGACCACTAGCGGGAGTACCTACGAGCAGTACTTC; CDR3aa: CASRTTSGSTYEQYF
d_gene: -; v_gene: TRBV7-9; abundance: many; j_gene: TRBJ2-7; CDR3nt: TGTGCCAGCAGCGCCATCGGTGGGGGCGAGCAGTACTTC; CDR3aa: CASSAIGGGEQYF
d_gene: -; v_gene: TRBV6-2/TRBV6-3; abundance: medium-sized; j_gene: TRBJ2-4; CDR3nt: TGTGCCAGCAGTTACTTTGGACTAGCCAAAAACATTCAGTACTTC; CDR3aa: CASSYFGLAKNIQYF
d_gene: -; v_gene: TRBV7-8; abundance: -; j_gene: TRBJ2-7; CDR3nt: TGTGCCAGCAGCCCCTCGCAGGACGAGCAGTACTTC; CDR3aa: CASSPSQDEQYF